This section outlines one T cell receptor (beta chain) sequence together with its context. Its antigen remains unidentified. The data stem from a study of shared clonotypes between healthy human individuals. Study-wide context: The cohort comprised a couple of women and a few men. Their ages spanned 18 to 49 years. Each donor contributed plates that comprised three CD4 naive, three CD4 memory, two CD8 naive and one CD8 memory.

Study findings and constraints: Estimated clonotype richness was generally higher in naive than memory subsets.

The authors split each subset's genomic DNA evenly across several immunoSEQ plates. TCRdb's table, derived via immunoSEQ multiplex PCR, lists solely in-frame clones and lacks some. Of about 2.1 million clones in the sample, 93% were seen once. CD45RO-negative cells were positively selected for CCR7, leaving out terminally differentiated effector memory CD45RA+ cells. Germline loops: CDR1 MNHEY, CDR2 SMNVEV (reference sequence). V dropped 5 bases and J dropped 3 bases, with 17 bases sitting between them. The CDR3 is made up of 15 amino acids. The TCR was taken from a man younger than 30 in good health. Some clones in this sample may be carry-over from other donors' samples. V is TRBV27 and J is TRBJ2-7; D possibly corresponds to TRBD1 (6 bases). Sequencing was performed on naive CD8+ T cells from PBMCs. The CDR3 is CASSIDRLPFYEQYF. The DNA of the CDR3 is TGTGCCAGCAGTATCGACAGGCTGCCCTTCTACGAGCAGTACTTC.